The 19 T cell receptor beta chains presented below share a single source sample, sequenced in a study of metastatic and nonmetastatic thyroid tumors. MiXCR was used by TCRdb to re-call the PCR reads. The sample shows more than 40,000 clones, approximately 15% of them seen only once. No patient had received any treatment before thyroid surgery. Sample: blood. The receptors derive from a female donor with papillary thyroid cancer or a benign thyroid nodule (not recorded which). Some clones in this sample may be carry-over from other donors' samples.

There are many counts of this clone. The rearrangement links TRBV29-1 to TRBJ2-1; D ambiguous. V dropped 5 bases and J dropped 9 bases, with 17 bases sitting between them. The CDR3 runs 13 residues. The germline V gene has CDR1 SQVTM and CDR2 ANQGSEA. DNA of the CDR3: TGCAGCGTTTGTTTCCGGGCCCAGATTGAGCAGTTCTTC. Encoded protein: CSVCFRAQIEQFF.

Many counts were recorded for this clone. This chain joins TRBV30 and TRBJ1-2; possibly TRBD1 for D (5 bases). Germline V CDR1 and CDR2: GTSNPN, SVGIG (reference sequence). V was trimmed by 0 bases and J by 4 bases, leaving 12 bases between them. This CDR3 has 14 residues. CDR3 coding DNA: TGTGCCTGGAGTGTACCAGGGTTAGCCTATGGCTACACCTTC. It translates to CAWSVPGLAYGYTF.

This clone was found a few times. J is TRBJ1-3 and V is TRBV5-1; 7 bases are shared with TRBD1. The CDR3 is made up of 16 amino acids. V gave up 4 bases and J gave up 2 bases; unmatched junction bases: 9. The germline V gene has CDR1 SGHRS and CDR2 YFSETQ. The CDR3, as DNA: TGCGCCAGCAGCCCGGACCCTGGGACAGCTGGAAACACCATATATTTT. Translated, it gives CASSPDPGTAGNTIYF.

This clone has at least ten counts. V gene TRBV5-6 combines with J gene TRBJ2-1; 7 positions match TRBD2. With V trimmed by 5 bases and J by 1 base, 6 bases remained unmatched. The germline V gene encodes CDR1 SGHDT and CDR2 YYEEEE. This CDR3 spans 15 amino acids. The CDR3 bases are TGTGCCAGCAGACCCGGACTAGTTTCCTACAATGAGCAGTTCTTC. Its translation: CASRPGLVSYNEQFF.

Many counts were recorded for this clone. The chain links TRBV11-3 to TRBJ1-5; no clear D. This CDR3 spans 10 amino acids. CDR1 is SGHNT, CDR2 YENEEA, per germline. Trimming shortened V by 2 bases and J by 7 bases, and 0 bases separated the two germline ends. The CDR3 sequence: CASSLQPQHF. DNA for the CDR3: TGTGCCAGCAGCTTACAGCCCCAGCATTTT.

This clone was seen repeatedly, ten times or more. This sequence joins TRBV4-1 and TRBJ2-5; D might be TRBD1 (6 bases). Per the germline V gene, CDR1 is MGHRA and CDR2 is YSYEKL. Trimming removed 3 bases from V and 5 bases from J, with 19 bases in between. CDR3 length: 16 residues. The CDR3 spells CASSHPARDKGETQYF. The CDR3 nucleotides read TGCGCCAGCAGCCATCCTGCCCGGGACAAGGGGGAGACCCAGTACTTC.

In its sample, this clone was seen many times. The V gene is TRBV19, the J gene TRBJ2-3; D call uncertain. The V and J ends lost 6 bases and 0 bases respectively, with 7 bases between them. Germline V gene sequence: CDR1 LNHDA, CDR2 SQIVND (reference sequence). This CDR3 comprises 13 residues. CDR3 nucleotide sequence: TGTGCCAGTAGACCCAAGAGCACAGATACGCAGTATTTT. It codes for CASRPKSTDTQYF.

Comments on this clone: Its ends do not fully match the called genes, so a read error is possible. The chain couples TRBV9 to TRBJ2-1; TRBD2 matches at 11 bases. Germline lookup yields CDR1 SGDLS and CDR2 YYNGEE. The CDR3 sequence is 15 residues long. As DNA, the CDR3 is TGTGCCAGCAGCGTACTAGCGGGGGGCCCCAGTGAGCGGTTCTTT. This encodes CASSVLAGGPSERFF.

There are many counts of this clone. Here the CDR3 reads CASSFWGAWGSPLHF. The CDR3 coding sequence is TGTGCCAGCAGCTTTTGGGGGGCCTGGGGTTCACCCCTCCACTTT. V and J are TRBV7-2 and TRBJ1-6; possibly TRBD1 for D (6 bases). The ends were cut back, 3 bases at V and 9 bases at J, with 15 bases in the middle. Germline V gene lookup returns CDR1 SGHTA and CDR2 FQGNSA. This CDR3 comprises 15 residues.

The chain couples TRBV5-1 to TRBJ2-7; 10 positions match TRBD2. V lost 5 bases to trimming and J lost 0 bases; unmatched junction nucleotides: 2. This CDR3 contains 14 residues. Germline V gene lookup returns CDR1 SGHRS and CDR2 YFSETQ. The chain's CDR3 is CASRPSGGSYEQYF. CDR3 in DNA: TGCGCCAGCAGGCCTAGCGGGGGCTCCTACGAGCAGTACTTC.

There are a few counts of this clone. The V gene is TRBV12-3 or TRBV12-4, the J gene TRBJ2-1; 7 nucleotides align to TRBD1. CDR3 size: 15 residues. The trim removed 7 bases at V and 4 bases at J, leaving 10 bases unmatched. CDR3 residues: CASISRDSVYNEQFF. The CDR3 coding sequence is TGTGCCAGCATTTCTCGGGACAGTGTTTACAATGAGCAGTTCTTC.

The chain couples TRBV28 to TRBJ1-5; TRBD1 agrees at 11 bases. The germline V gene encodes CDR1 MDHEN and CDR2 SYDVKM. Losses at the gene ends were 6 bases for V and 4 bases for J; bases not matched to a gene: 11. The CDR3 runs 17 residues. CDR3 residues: CASSLQPGQGENQPQHF. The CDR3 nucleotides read TGTGCCAGCAGCCTACAACCGGGACAGGGGGAAAATCAGCCCCAGCATTTT.

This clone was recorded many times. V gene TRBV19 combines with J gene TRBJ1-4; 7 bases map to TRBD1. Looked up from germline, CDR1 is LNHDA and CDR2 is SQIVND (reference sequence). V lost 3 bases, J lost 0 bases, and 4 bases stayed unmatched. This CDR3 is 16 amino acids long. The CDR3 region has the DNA TGTGCCAGTAGTATGGGACAGATAGCAACTAATGAAAAACTGTTTTTT. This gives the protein CASSMGQIATNEKLFF.

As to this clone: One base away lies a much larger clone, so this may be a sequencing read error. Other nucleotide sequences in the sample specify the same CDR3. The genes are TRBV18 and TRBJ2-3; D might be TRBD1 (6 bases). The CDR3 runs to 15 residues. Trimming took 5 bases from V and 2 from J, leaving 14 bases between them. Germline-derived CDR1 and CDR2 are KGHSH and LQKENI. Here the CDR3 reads CASSSGAGVTDTQYF. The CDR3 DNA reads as TGTGCCAGCTCATCCGGGGCAGGGGTCACAGATACGCAGTATTTT.

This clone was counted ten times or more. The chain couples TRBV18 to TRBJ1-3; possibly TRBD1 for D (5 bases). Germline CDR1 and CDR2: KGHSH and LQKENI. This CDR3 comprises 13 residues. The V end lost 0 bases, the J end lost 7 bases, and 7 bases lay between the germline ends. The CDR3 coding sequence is TGTGCCAGCTCACCACCGGAGGGGAACACCATATATTTT. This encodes CASSPPEGNTIYF.

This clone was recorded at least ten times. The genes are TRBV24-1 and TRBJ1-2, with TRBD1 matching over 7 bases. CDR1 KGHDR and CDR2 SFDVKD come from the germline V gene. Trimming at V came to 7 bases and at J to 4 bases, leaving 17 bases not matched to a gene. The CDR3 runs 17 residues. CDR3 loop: CATSGLGTASGVYGYTF. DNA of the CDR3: TGTGCCACCAGCGGCCTCGGGACAGCCTCAGGAGTCTATGGCTACACCTTC.

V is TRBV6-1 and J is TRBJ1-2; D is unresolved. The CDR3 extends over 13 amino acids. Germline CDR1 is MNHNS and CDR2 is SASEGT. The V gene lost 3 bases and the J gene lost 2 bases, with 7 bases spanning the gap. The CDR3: CASSEAVNYGYTF. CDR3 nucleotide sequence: TGTGCCAGCAGTGAGGCCGTCAACTATGGCTACACCTTC.

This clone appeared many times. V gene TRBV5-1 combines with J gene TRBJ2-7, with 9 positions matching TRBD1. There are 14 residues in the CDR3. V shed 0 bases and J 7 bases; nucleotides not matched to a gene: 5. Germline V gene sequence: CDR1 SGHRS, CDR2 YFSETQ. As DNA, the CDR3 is TGCGCCAGCAGCTTGGTACAGGGGGCTACGGAGCAGTACTTC. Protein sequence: CASSLVQGATEQYF. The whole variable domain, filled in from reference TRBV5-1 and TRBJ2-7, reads KAGVTQTPRYLIKTRGQQVTLSCSPISGHRSVSWYQQTPGQGLQFLFEYFSETQRNKGNFPGRFSGRQFSNSRSEMNVSTLELGDSALYLCASSLVQGATEQYFGPGTRLTVT.

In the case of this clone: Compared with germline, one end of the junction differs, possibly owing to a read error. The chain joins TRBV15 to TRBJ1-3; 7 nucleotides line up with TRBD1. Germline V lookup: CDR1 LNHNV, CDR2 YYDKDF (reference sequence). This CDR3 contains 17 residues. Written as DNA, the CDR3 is TGTGTCACCAGCAGAGATTTACGACAGGGCTCTGGAAACACCATATATTTT. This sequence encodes CVTSRDLRQGSGNTIYF. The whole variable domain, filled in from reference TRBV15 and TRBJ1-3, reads DAMVIQNPRYQVTQFGKPVTLSCSQTLNHNVMYWYQQKSSQAPKLLFHYYDKDFNNEADTPDNFQSRRPNTSFCFLDIRSPGLGDTAMYLCVTSRDLRQGSGNTIYFGEGSWLTVV.